Listed here are 32 T cell receptor beta chains from one sample, sequenced in a study of regulatory T cells in long-lasting Graves disease. HTBI primers from iRepertoire and Arm-PCR of CDR3 regions yielded the TCR beta libraries. TCRdb re-called the multiplex PCR reads through MiXCR, storing one row per CDR3 protein. The data show approximately 300,000 distinct CDR3 sequences, 18% seen once. Noted time point: newly diagnosed GD, antithyroid drugs for less than 3 months. From RNA extracted from PBMCs, the TCR library was made. The input for sequencing was peripheral blood mononuclear cells (PBMCs), taken at new diagnosis, from a patient treated with antithyroid drugs. These receptors were taken from a female donor with Graves disease.

This clonotype was seen at least ten times. The CDR3 DNA is TGTGCCAGCAGGGACAGGGCCAGTCAGACCCAGTACTTC. Amino acids: CASRDRASQTQYF. The rearrangement links TRBV27 to TRBJ2-5; TRBD1 matches at 8 bases. The CDR3 spans 13 residues. CDR1 is MNHEY and CDR2 is SMNVEV in the germline V gene (reference sequence). After removal of 6 bases from V and 6 bases from J, the junction contained 6 bases not matched to a gene.

Many counts were recorded for this clonotype. This chain joins TRBV19 and TRBJ2-6; D not certain. Trimming took off 4 bases at V and 0 bases at J, with 10 bases between the two ends. Germline V gene lookup returns CDR1 LNHDA and CDR2 SQIVND (reference sequence). The CDR3 contains 16 residues. CDR3 sequence reads: CASSTSRASGANVLTF. The CDR3 bases are TGTGCCAGTAGTACCTCACGGGCCTCTGGGGCCAACGTCCTGACTTTC.

The genes are TRBV6-1 and TRBJ2-1; TRBD2 matches 7 bases. The CDR3 is 13 amino acids. With 7 bases clipped from V and 9 bases from J, the junction kept 9 bases outside the gene matches. Germline-derived CDR1 and CDR2 are MNHNS and SASEGT. The CDR3 sequence is CASTVGRESEQFF. The CDR3 DNA reads TGTGCCAGCACGGTCGGGCGGGAGAGTGAGCAGTTCTTC.

This clonotype was counted at least ten times. This chain joins TRBV6-1 and TRBJ2-7; 7 bases fit TRBD2. V shed 6 bases and J 3 bases; nucleotides not matched to a gene: 5. This CDR3 comprises 13 residues. Looked up from germline, CDR1 is MNHNS and CDR2 is SASEGT. The CDR3 loop reads CASRPAGVYEQYF. CDR3 in DNA: TGTGCCAGCAGACCGGCGGGGGTCTACGAGCAGTACTTC.

This clonotype was counted at least ten times. One base away lies a much larger clone, so this may be a sequencing read error. The chain recombines TRBV28 with TRBJ2-2; perhaps D is TRBD1 or TRBD2 (5 bases each). The CDR3 contains 11 residues. V lost 8 bases and J lost 7, with 8 bases in between. Germline CDR1 and CDR2: MDHEN and SYDVKM. The CDR3 loop reads CASQGVGELFF. CDR3 coding DNA: TGTGCCAGCCAGGGAGTCGGGGAGCTGTTTTTT.

This clonotype has ten or more counts. This chain joins TRBV5-1 and TRBJ2-4; 7 bases are a match to TRBD2. The CDR3 is 17 residues long. Per the germline V gene, CDR1 is SGHRS and CDR2 is YFSETQ. The V segment lost 4 bases and the J segment 4 bases; nucleotides outside the gene matches: 14. The CDR3 DNA is TGCGCCAGCAGCCCCCCTCGTGAGGGAGGGCGGAAAAACATTCAGTACTTC. Translation gives CASSPPREGGRKNIQYF.

On this clonotype itself: Given a much more abundant clone one base away, this may be a read error. The gene calls are TRBV6-5 and TRBJ1-1; D not resolved. Per the germline V gene, CDR1 is MNHEY and CDR2 is SVGAGI. V shed 2 bases and J shed 0 bases, with 10 bases lying between them. The CDR3 extends over 15 amino acids. CDR3: CASSYPDGLNTEAFF. For the CDR3, the DNA is TGTGCCAGCAGTTACCCGGACGGATTGAACACTGAAGCTTTCTTT.

This clonotype appeared many times. This chain connects TRBV20-1 to TRBJ2-1; the match to TRBD2 covers 13 bases. Losses at the gene ends were 6 bases for V and 9 bases for J; bases not matched to a gene: 5. This CDR3 comprises 13 residues. The V gene's germline CDR1 is DFQATT and CDR2 SNEGSKA (reference sequence). The CDR3 loop reads CSAGTSGMGEQFF. The CDR3 nucleotides read TGCAGTGCCGGGACTAGCGGGATGGGTGAGCAGTTCTTC.

This clonotype has a count of ten or more. The chain recombines TRBV6-1 with TRBJ2-3; possibly TRBD2 for D (6 bases). Germline values: CDR1 MNHNS, CDR2 SASEGT. The V end lost 7 bases, the J end lost 7 bases, and 18 bases lay between the germline ends. The length of the CDR3 is 14 residues. CDR3 bases: TGTGCCAGCACGGGGGTAGTAGCGCCGAATACGCAGTATTTT. Translating gives CASTGVVAPNTQYF.

This clonotype showed up many times. This chain joins TRBV27 and TRBJ2-1; 11 bases are shared with TRBD2. Germline-derived CDR1 and CDR2 are MNHEY and SMNVEV (reference sequence). The CDR3 loop spans 13 amino acids. V lost 5 bases, J lost 10 bases, and 4 bases stayed unmatched. The CDR3 DNA reads TGTGCCAGCAGTCCCCGGACTAGCGGGGAGCAGTTCTTC. Translated: CASSPRTSGEQFF.

This clonotype has ten or more counts. The chain links TRBV24-1 to TRBJ2-2; no firm D call. V lost 5 bases to trimming and J lost 7 bases, with 7 bases between them. CDR1 and CDR2 (germline): KGHDR, SFDVKD. The CDR3 runs 12 residues. This CDR3 is CATSAGVGELFF. For the CDR3, the DNA is TGTGCCACCAGTGCTGGGGTCGGGGAGCTGTTTTTT.

Ten or more counts support this clonotype. V is TRBV6-1 and J is TRBJ2-7, with D uncertain. V was cut by 0 bases and J by 7 bases, with 4 bases left in between. Germline V lookup: CDR1 MNHNS, CDR2 SASEGT. This CDR3 has 11 amino acids. Here the CDR3 reads CASSEAREQYF. CDR3 nucleotides: TGTGCCAGCAGTGAAGCACGTGAGCAGTACTTC.

There are many counts of this clonotype. The genes are TRBV12-3 or TRBV12-4 and TRBJ1-6; possible D gene TRBD1, 5 bases. The CDR3 consists of 13 residues. V lost 5 bases and J 11 bases, leaving 13 bases between the germline ends. CDR3 residues: CASSRGIVPPLHF. The CDR3 nucleotides are TGTGCCAGCAGTCGGGGGATTGTTCCACCCCTCCACTTT.

This clonotype was seen ten or more times. This sequence joins TRBV24-1 and TRBJ2-1; the match to TRBD2 covers 9 bases. CDR1 is KGHDR, CDR2 SFDVKD, per germline. The CDR3 consists of 18 residues. Trimming cost V 3 bases and J 4 bases; bases outside gene matches: 12. CDR3 region: CATSDRRALSGGYNEQFF. CDR3 in DNA: TGTGCCACCAGTGATCGAAGGGCACTTAGCGGGGGTTACAATGAGCAGTTCTTC.

This clonotype has at least ten counts. This CDR3 reads CASAWGEKLFF. The CDR3, as DNA: TGTGCTAGTGCCTGGGGGGAAAAACTGTTTTTT. The rearrangement joins TRBV12-5 to TRBJ1-4, with a possible D match to TRBD1 (5 bases). The CDR3 length is 11 residues. Between the trimmed V and J ends, which lost 7 bases and 8 bases, there was a span of 8 bases. The germline V gene encodes CDR1 LGHNT and CDR2 FRNRAP.

In its sample, this clonotype was seen once. Just one base apart from a much larger clone, this may be a read error. This rearrangement joins TRBV2 to TRBJ2-7, with unresolved D. This CDR3 comprises 15 residues. In germline, CDR1 is SNHLY, CDR2 FYNNEI. This CDR3 reads CVSSQEVAYPLEQYF. Here the CDR3 DNA reads TGTGTCAGCAGCCAAGAGGTAGCCTACCCCCTCGAGCAGTACTTC.

This clonotype was picked up many times. The gene calls are TRBV27 and TRBJ2-5, with a possible D match to TRBD1 (6 bases). The V gene lost 6 bases and the J gene lost 1 base, with 9 bases spanning the gap. The germline V gene has CDR1 MNHEY and CDR2 SMNVEV (reference sequence). The CDR3 runs 13 residues. The CDR3 coding sequence is TGTGCCAGCAGGGACAGTTCCCAAGAGACCCAGTACTTC. As protein: CASRDSSQETQYF.

The sample holds many counts of this clonotype. V gene TRBV6-1 combines with J gene TRBJ2-5; D is perhaps TRBD1 or TRBD2 (5 bases each). V was cut by 3 bases and J by 5 bases, with 13 bases left in between. Germline lookup yields CDR1 MNHNS and CDR2 SASEGT. This CDR3 is built from 14 residues. CDR3 DNA: TGTGCCAGCAGTGAGAGGGGCCGGTGGGAGACCCAGTACTTC. This gives the protein CASSERGRWETQYF.

In this sample, this clonotype turned up a few times. This rearrangement joins TRBV19 to TRBJ2-2; TRBD2 is a possible D gene (5 bases). V was shortened by 4 bases and J by 8 bases, with 17 bases between the two germline ends. Germline CDR1 is LNHDA and CDR2 is SQIVND (reference sequence). The CDR3 has 15 amino acids. As DNA, the CDR3 is TGTGCCAGTAGTACGGTGGTCTCAGCGGTGGGGGAGCTGTTTTTT. This encodes CASSTVVSAVGELFF.

This clonotype was detected ten times or more. CDR3 nucleotides: TGTGCCATCAGGGGGGCCCCTATTACCTACAATGAGCAGTTCTTC. This encodes CAIRGAPITYNEQFF. The gene calls are TRBV10-3 and TRBJ2-1; tentative D call: TRBD1 (6 bases). The V end lost 6 bases, the J end lost 2 bases, and 14 bases lay between the germline ends. This CDR3 comprises 15 residues. Looked up from germline, CDR1 is ENHRY and CDR2 is SYGVKD.

At least ten counts were recorded for this clonotype. CDR3 bases: TGTGCCAGCTCACTCCAAACTAGCGGAAACACAGATACGCAGTATTTT. Its protein product is CASSLQTSGNTDTQYF. The chain uses TRBV18 and TRBJ2-3; 8 positions agree with TRBD2. Trimming took 4 bases from V and 2 from J; bases not matched to a gene: 8. CDR3 size: 16 residues. The germline gives CDR1 KGHSH, CDR2 LQKENI.

The rearrangement uses TRBV20-1 and TRBJ2-7, with D perhaps given as TRBD1 or TRBD2 (7 bases each). Per germline, CDR1 DFQATT and CDR2 SNEGSKA (reference sequence). The CDR3 extends over 15 amino acids. Deletions cut 3 bases from V and 2 bases from J, with 17 bases between. CDR3 in DNA: TGCAGTGCTAGCAGGGGGGGGGGGGAGGCCTACGAGCAGTACTTC. Its translation is CSASRGGGEAYEQYF.

This clonotype occurred many times. The rearrangement links TRBV7-8 to TRBJ1-6; D might be TRBD1 (6 bases). The germline V gene encodes CDR1 SGHVS and CDR2 FQNEAQ. Trimming took 2 bases from V and 10 from J, leaving 24 bases between them. The CDR3 is made up of 18 amino acids. The CDR3 region is CASSLSGGGSGGSSPLHF. CDR3 nucleotide sequence: TGTGCCAGCAGCTTAAGTGGGGGGGGGTCCGGGGGCTCGTCACCCCTCCACTTT.

This clonotype was recorded many times. This chain joins TRBV5-6 and TRBJ1-1, with 7 bases matching TRBD1. Germline V gene data show CDR1 as SGHDT and CDR2 as YYEEEE. V lost 2 bases and J lost 11; bases outside the gene matches: 9. The CDR3 loop spans 13 amino acids. This CDR3 is CASSLAQGLGAFF. The DNA for the CDR3 is TGTGCCAGCAGCTTAGCACAGGGGTTGGGTGCTTTCTTT.

This clonotype was observed at least ten times. The rearrangement joins TRBV9 to TRBJ2-5; 12 bases agree with TRBD2. Germline values: CDR1 SGDLS, CDR2 YYNGEE. The junction had 2 bases not matched to a gene; V was cut back by 4 bases and J by 1 base. The CDR3 spans 15 residues. Here the CDR3 DNA reads TGTGCCAGCAGCCAGGGACTAGCGGGCCAAGAGACCCAGTACTTC. Translated, it gives CASSQGLAGQETQYF.

V and J are TRBV28 and TRBJ2-1; 9 nucleotides agree with TRBD1. The J call may not be correct, given that the DNA end is closer to TRBJ2-5. Germline-derived CDR1 and CDR2 are MDHEN and SYDVKM. CDR3 length: 14 amino acids. CDR3 amino acids: CASGTGLPGETQYF. For the CDR3, the DNA is TGTGCCAGTGGGACAGGGCTGCCGGGAGAGACCCAGTACTTC.

This clonotype was counted many times. The V gene is TRBV7-3, the J gene TRBJ2-1; no clear D gene. V dropped 5 bases and J dropped 9 bases, with 14 bases sitting between them. The CDR3 totals 13 residues. Germline V gene lookup returns CDR1 SGHTA and CDR2 FQGTGA. This CDR3 is CASSPSRRGEQFF. The CDR3 nucleotides read TGTGCCAGCAGCCCCTCGCGCCGCGGTGAGCAGTTCTTC.

The V and J genes are TRBV7-2 and TRBJ1-1; D is undetermined. The germline V and J ends were trimmed by 4 bases and 1 base, with 10 bases remaining between them. Germline CDR1 reads SGHTA; CDR2 reads FQGNSA. There are 14 residues in the CDR3. CDR3 sequence: CASSSPTTNTEAFF. CDR3 DNA: TGTGCCAGCAGCTCCCCGACGACGAACACTGAAGCTTTCTTT.

This clonotype was seen at least ten times. V usage is TRBV27 and J usage is TRBJ1-5; D is uncertain. The germline CDR1 and CDR2 sequences are MNHEY and SMNVEV (reference sequence). This CDR3 is built from 12 residues. V gave up 8 bases and J gave up 5 bases, with 10 bases separating them. The CDR3 region has the DNA TGTGCCAGCGGTCAAAGGGATCAGCCCCAGCATTTT. Residues: CASGQRDQPQHF.

In this sample, this clonotype turned up many times. The CDR3 reads CASSLAQGWAHTYNEQFF. For the CDR3, the DNA is TGTGCCAGCAGCTTAGCGCAGGGTTGGGCCCACACCTACAATGAGCAGTTCTTC. J is TRBJ2-1 and V is TRBV7-9; TRBD1 is a possible D gene (5 bases). This CDR3 is 18 amino acids long. The V end lost 0 bases, the J end lost 2 bases, and 17 bases lay between the germline ends. The germline V gene has CDR1 SEHNR and CDR2 FQNEAQ (reference sequence).

Of note for this clonotype: This sequence is one base from a far larger clone and is likely a read error. This chain links TRBV7-2 with TRBJ2-3; maybe TRBD2 (6 bases). The assigned J gene may be wrong: the sequence end matches TRBJ2-7 better. Germline V lookup: CDR1 SGHTA, CDR2 FQGNSA. This CDR3 is built from 16 residues. For the CDR3, the DNA is TGTGCCGGCAGCTTGGAATACTTGCGGGAATCCTACGAGCAGTACTTC. Its protein is CAGSLEYLRESYEQYF.

In this sample, this clonotype turned up many times. The rearrangement links TRBV10-3 to TRBJ2-1; 8 bases map to TRBD2. The CDR3 loop spans 15 amino acids. V was clipped by 7 bases and J by 2 bases; unmatched bases: 7. CDR1 and CDR2 (germline): ENHRY, SYGVKD. The CDR3 spells CAINPAGEPYNEQFF. The CDR3 nucleotides are TGTGCCATCAATCCAGCGGGAGAACCCTACAATGAGCAGTTCTTC.